Described below is a single T cell receptor (beta chain) sequence and its context. Its antigen remains unknown. This CDR3 region has 12 residues. Germline trimming cut 3 bases from V and 3 bases from J; bases unmatched to any gene: 0. From germline, CDR1 is SGHNT and CDR2 YYREEE (reference sequence). This entry belongs to a study of cytomegalovirus exposure and HLA in healthy donors. Points from the study as a whole: With later analysis, a missense DCLRE1C variant became linked to TCR beta V- and J-gene trimming. A prior analysis recorded that most TCR beta V segments were productive about 87% or about 30% of the time. Among CMV-associated TCR beta chains, most appeared HLA-restricted in a later analysis. Roughly even sequencing depth across donors was the assumption behind the presence/absence analyses.

Primers for the PCR totalled 60 Vbeta and 13 Jbeta. Clones were read by immunoSEQ multiplex PCR, and TCRdb kept only the in-frame ones, dropping some. The sample records more than 110,000 clones, around 82% being singletons. The clonotype comes from a man aged 50 to 59 in good health and CMV-seronegative. The genes are TRBV5-4 and TRBJ2-7; 7 nucleotides agree with TRBD1. The sequenced material came from PBMCs. Here the CDR3 DNA reads TGTGCCAGCAGCTGGACAGGCTACGAGCAGTACTTC. Its protein is CASSWTGYEQYF.